This T cell receptor beta chain was retrieved from a study of OX40 agonist ivuxolimab in advanced cancers. The overall study: Those treated in dose escalation had hepatocellular carcinoma, melanoma, renal cell cancer or head and neck cancer.

Study observations and caveats: A proportion of nonresponders additionally exhibited low normalized T-cell clonal expansion.

Using immunoSEQ multiplex PCR, the repertoire was profiled, and TCRdb retains in-frame clones only, with some absent. Altogether about 72,000 clones are present, approximately 92% being singletons, with the ten largest covering more than 0.8%. Regarding this clone: No antigen is known for it.

V was pared by 0 bases and J by 4 bases, with 4 bases between. The CDR3 is made up of 12 amino acids. Per the germline V gene, CDR1 is SGHRS and CDR2 is YFSETQ. The input for sequencing was CD4+ or CD8+ T cells sorted from blood, taken in a trial of the OX40 agonist ivuxolimab. The receptor was isolated from an adult with an advanced solid tumor such as melanoma, head and neck, liver or kidney cancer. V gene TRBV5-1 combines with J gene TRBJ1-2; D is ambiguous. The CDR3 coding sequence is TGCGCCAGCAGCTTGGCTACCTATGGCTACACCTTC. This gives the protein CASSLATYGYTF. Together with reference TRBV5-1 and TRBJ1-2, the CDR3 gives the full variable domain: KAGVTQTPRYLIKTRGQQVTLSCSPISGHRSVSWYQQTPGQGLQFLFEYFSETQRNKGNFPGRFSGRQFSNSRSEMNVSTLELGDSALYLCASSLATYGYTFGSGTRLTVV.